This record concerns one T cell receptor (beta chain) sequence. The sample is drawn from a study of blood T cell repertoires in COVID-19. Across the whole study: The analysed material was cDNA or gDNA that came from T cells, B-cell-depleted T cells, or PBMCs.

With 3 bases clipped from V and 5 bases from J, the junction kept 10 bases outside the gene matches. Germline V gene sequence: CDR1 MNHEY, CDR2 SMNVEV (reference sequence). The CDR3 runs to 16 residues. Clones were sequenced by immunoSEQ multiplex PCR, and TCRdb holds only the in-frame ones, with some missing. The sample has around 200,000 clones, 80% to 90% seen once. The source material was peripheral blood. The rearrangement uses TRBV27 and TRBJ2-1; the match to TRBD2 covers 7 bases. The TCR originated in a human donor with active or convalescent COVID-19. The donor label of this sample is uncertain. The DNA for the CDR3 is TGTGCCAGCAGTTTTTCTAGGGAGGGCCCTAACAATGAGCAGTTCTTC. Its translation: CASSFSREGPNNEQFF.